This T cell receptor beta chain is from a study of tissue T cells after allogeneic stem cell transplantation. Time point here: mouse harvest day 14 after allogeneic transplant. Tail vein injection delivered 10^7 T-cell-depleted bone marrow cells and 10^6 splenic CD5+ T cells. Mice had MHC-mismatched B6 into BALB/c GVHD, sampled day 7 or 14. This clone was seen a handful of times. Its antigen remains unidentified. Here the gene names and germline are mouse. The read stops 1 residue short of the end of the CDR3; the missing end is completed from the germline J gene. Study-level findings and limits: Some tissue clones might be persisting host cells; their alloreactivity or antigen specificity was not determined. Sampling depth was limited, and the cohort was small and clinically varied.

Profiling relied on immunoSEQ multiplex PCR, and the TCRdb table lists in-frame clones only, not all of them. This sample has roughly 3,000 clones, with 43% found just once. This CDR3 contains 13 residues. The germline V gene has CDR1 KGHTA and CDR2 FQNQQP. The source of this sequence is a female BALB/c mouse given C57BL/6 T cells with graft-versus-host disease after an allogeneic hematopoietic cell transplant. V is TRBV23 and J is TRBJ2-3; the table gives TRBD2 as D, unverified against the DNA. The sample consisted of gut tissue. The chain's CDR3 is CSSSQGGQETLYF. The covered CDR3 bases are TGCTCCAGCAGTCAGGGGGGCCAGGAAACGCTGTAT.